The sequence of this T cell receptor (beta chain) was determined in a study of T cell responses to AZD1222 COVID-19 vaccine (dated by TCRdb to about 2021). About the investigation overall: AZD1222 recipients whose second dose came at about 4 weeks and those whose second dose came at about 12 weeks were combined into one group, since spike-specific TCR depth and breadth did not differ between the two schedules. TCR sequencing was performed for roughly 240 trial participants, of whom around 200 were given two doses of AZD1222 and approximately 26 were given two doses of MenACWY control vaccine. Enrollment into the trials was organized by age into subgroups of 18-55, 56-69 and 70-plus years, and those subgroups contained about 150, 27 and 61 TCR-sequenced participants, respectively.

The time point label of this sample denotes: baseline before first vaccination. Vaccinee samples were obtained from the UK trials COV001 and COV002, which included a single-blind randomized controlled phase 2/3 trial of AZD1222 (ChAdOx1 nCoV-19) in healthy adults. For TCRbeta chain sequencing, PBMC samples were collected from trial participants at day 0 and at day 28 after the second dose. With regard to this clone: No antigen is known for it. No clone much larger than this one lies a single base away; base qualities are absent.

V gives up 4 bases and J gives up 5 bases, and the segment between their germline ends measures 18 bases. The CDR3 runs 15 amino acids, cysteine and phenylalanine included. Only CDR3 DNA is held: 45 bases, read in frame from base 1. For CDR1 and CDR2, the germline V gene (reference sequence) lists SGHKS and YYEKEE. The paper's findings and limits, for the study overall: A significant rise in spike-specific TCR breadth and depth was observed after two AZD1222 doses relative to day 0 and relative to MenACWY recipients. The whole spike protein was spanned by vaccine-associated CD4 TCRs, and dominant responses were seen in regions 160-218 and 743-854. Because no day 14 peak-response samples were available, the repertoires could be characterized only after the peak T cell response. Conclusions about previously exposed vaccinees were limited because only a handful of AZD1222 recipients were SARS-CoV-2 seropositive at baseline. In the small 56-69-year group, the increase in depth fell short of significance, most likely because of low power. Participants were mostly white British, with more females than males. The authors suggested clonal diversity may have been underestimated. Nearly half of unique spike-specific TCRs reportedly recognized epitopes outside regions mutated in the B.1.351 and B.1.1.7 variants.

The CDR3 regions of human TCRbeta chains were subjected to immunosequencing. The published analysis was carried out like this. Repertoire TCRs were matched against a reference library of SARS-CoV-2-specific TCRs generated with the MIRA antigen-specificity platform. Breadth meant the fraction of unique TCRs that were SARS-CoV-2-associated, whereas depth meant the fraction of total T cells that were SARS-CoV-2-associated. Using the MIRA data, each spike-specific TCR was mapped to the spike region that the TCR reacts to and placed in a CD4 or CD8 class. Log10-transformed breadth and depth values were compared by one-way ANOVA with Sidak's multiple comparisons tests. TCRdb took this table from immuneACCESS and kept in-frame rearrangements with V and J called. Such tables lack part of the clones; where checked against another copy, unresolved V genes explain under half of the gap, and the rest is unexplained. That table furnishes V, J and clone size, whereas the DNA furnished D and trimming. The sample table holds some 150,000 clones, of which 90% were seen once. 15% to 20% of the sample goes to the ten largest clones.

The TCR originated in an adult in good health. The sequencing here drew on peripheral blood, taken on day 0 of AZD1222 vaccination. The chain is encoded by TRBV5-5 joined to TRBJ2-5; possibly the D gene is TRBD2, per 6 matching bases. The DNA sequence follows: TGTGCCAGCAGCCGACCGGGACTCAGGAGTGAGACCCAGTACTTC. It translates to CASSRPGLRSETQYF.